This T cell receptor (beta chain) was observed in a study of PD-1 blockade in classical Hodgkin lymphoma. Using immunoSEQ multiplex PCR, the repertoire was profiled, and TCRdb retains in-frame clones only, with some absent. The sample has roughly 35,000 clones; 85% to 90% are singletons. Findings and limits, study-wide: A significant rise in TCR diversity was seen by C4D1 for CD4+ cells but not for CD8+ cells. Baseline TCR diversity was reportedly lower in newly diagnosed patients than in healthy donors. It was reported as lower still in relapsed/refractory patients. Causes of the repertoire differences remain undefined, possibly disease activity or prior therapy.

As to this clone: The antigen is undetermined.

Each patient's relapse followed autologous stem cell transplantation, and brentuximab vedotin exposure varied. Patients' outcomes at their best amounted to complete response, partial response or progressive disease. The source material was peripheral blood mononuclear cells (PBMCs), sampled before the second cycle of nivolumab. This TCR was sampled from a human donor with classical Hodgkin lymphoma.

The CDR3 DNA reads TGTGCCAGCAGTCCCGGGACTAGCGACCAAGAGACCCAGTACTTC. As protein: CASSPGTSDQETQYF. The chain couples TRBV6-4 to TRBJ2-5; the match to TRBD2 covers 10 bases. Germline V gene data show CDR1 as MRHNA and CDR2 as SNTAGT. The V gene end was trimmed by 5 bases and the J gene end by 0 bases; junction bases not matched to a gene: 3. CDR3 size: 15 residues.